This T cell receptor beta chain was documented in a study of blood T cell repertoires in COVID-19. Germline values: CDR1 KGHDR, CDR2 SFDVKD. Trimming removed 4 bases at V and 5 bases at J, with 8 bases between. This CDR3 spans 13 amino acids. Self-reported history from a screening survey and questionnaire set each donor's cohort. Profiled with immunoSEQ multiplex PCR; TCRdb holds only in-frame clones, not every one. The data show 300,000 to 350,000 clones, around nine tenths seen once. The chain has TRBV24-1 and TRBJ2-1; D gene uncertain. Sequencing was done on a sample of PBMCs or T cells enriched from blood (not recorded which). The TCR sequence derives from a man under 40 who had recovered from COVID-19. The CDR3 DNA sequence: TGTGCCACCAGTGAGTACATAAACAATGAGCAGTTCTTC. This translates into CATSEYINNEQFF.